Sequencing of this T cell receptor beta chain was carried out in a study of cytomegalovirus exposure and HLA in healthy donors. On the study more broadly: As an earlier analysis found, 150 million to 200 million T cells yielded 100 million to 130 million unique TCR beta sequences.

CDR3 size: 16 residues. Germline-derived CDR1 and CDR2 are SEHNR and FQNEAQ (reference sequence). V shed 5 bases and J shed 0 bases, with 14 bases lying between them. The PCR employed 60 Vbeta primers together with 13 Jbeta primers. Measured with immunoSEQ multiplex PCR; TCRdb has only the in-frame clones, and not every one. The sample holds some 120,000 clones; roughly 80% are singletons and the top ten take over 2.5%. The clonotype was recovered from a male donor in good health and CMV-seronegative. The source material was PBMCs. V usage is TRBV7-9 and J usage is TRBJ2-1; possible D gene TRBD2, 6 bases. In DNA, the CDR3 is TGTGCCAGCAGCCCACTAGCCACTAGCTCCTACAATGAGCAGTTCTTC. Translation gives CASSPLATSSYNEQFF. Filled out from reference TRBV7-9 and TRBJ2-1, the complete variable domain reads DTGVSQNPRHKITKRGQNVTFRCDPISEHNRLYWYRQTLGQGPEFLTYFQNEAQLEKSRLLSDRFSAERPKGSFSTLEIQRTEQGDSAMYLCASSPLATSSYNEQFFGPGTRLTVL.